These 10 T cell receptor beta chains share one sample of origin, sequenced in a study of shared clonotypes between healthy human individuals. Clones were read by immunoSEQ multiplex PCR, and TCRdb kept only the in-frame ones, dropping some. The data contain about 490,000 clones, 60% to 85% of them seen just once; the ten biggest clones take up roughly 13%. What was sequenced was PBMCs. Receptors were obtained from a woman aged 40 to 50 in good health. Some clones in this sample may be carry-over from other donors' samples.

A remark on this clone: One base away lies a much larger clone, so this may be a sequencing read error. This sequence joins TRBV28 and TRBJ2-3; 7 bases line up with TRBD2. The germline CDR1 and CDR2 sequences are MDHEN and SYDVKM. V trimming: 3 bases; J trimming: 0 bases; junction bases outside the gene matches: 0. This CDR3 region has 14 residues. CDR3 bases: TGTGCCAGCAGTTTTAGCGGGAGCACAGATACGCAGTATTTT. The encoded protein is CASSFSGSTDTQYF. Full variable domain (rest looked up from reference TRBV28 and TRBJ2-3): DVKVTQSSRYLVKRTGEKVFLECVQDMDHENMFWYRQDPGLGLRLIYFSYDVKMKEKGDIPEGYSVSREKKERFSLILESASTNQTSMYLCASSFSGSTDTQYFGPGTRLTVL.

This chain links TRBV18 with TRBJ2-5; 7 bases align to TRBD1. This CDR3 has 12 residues. The V gene end was trimmed by 5 bases and the J gene end by 3 bases; junction bases not matched to a gene: 0. The germline gives CDR1 KGHSH, CDR2 LQKENI. The CDR3 DNA is TGTGCCAGCTCAACAGGGGAAGAGACCCAGTACTTC. Encoded protein: CASSTGEETQYF.

A word on this clone: The sample holds other DNA sequences that translate to the same CDR3. The chain uses TRBV7-2 and TRBJ1-1; no definite D call. Trimming stripped 0 bases from V and 4 bases from J, with 6 bases between. This CDR3 has 13 amino acids. The germline gives CDR1 SGHTA, CDR2 FQGNSA. The CDR3 DNA reads TGTGCCAGCAGCTTAGCATCAGGCACTGAAGCTTTCTTT. Protein sequence: CASSLASGTEAFF.

The V gene is TRBV7-2, the J gene TRBJ2-1; TRBD2 is a possible D gene (6 bases). V lost 5 bases, J lost 6 bases, and 14 bases lay in between. This CDR3 contains 14 residues. Germline CDR1 SGHTA, CDR2 FQGNSA. CDR3 DNA: TGTGCCAGCAGCGCGTCGACTAGACTCAATGAGCAGTTCTTC. As protein: CASSASTRLNEQFF.

The genes are TRBV19 and TRBJ1-1; unclear D gene. Germline V CDR1 and CDR2: LNHDA, SQIVND (reference sequence). Trimming cost V 2 bases and J 4 bases, with 8 bases left between them. The CDR3 sequence is 13 residues long. DNA for the CDR3: TGTGCCAGTAGTATACAGTCCGCCACTGAAGCTTTCTTT. It encodes CASSIQSATEAFF.

The chain couples TRBV11-2 to TRBJ2-7; TRBD1 matches at 10 bases. J gave up 4 bases and V 4 bases, and 4 bases lay outside the gene matches. The CDR3 runs to 14 residues. CDR1 is SGHAT, CDR2 FQNNGV, per germline. The DNA for the CDR3 is TGTGCCAGCAGCTCCGGGACAGGGGAGTACGAGCAGTACTTC. Translated: CASSSGTGEYEQYF.

Details on this clone: At one end, the junction sequence differs from germline, possibly due to a read error. CDR3 region: CASRLQGLFFF. In nucleotides, the CDR3 is TGTGCCAGCAGGTTGCAGGGCCTATTTTTTTTT. This rearrangement joins TRBV5-8 to TRBJ1-5; D is perhaps TRBD1 (5 bases). Germline V lookup: CDR1 SGHTS, CDR2 YDEGEE. CDR3 size: 11 residues.

The V call is TRBV7-2, the J call TRBJ1-4, with D hard to call. The V gene lost 2 bases and the J gene lost 0 bases, with 7 bases spanning the gap. CDR1 is SGHTA, CDR2 FQGNSA, per germline. This CDR3 has 15 amino acids. CDR3 protein: CASSLRRSTNEKLFF. The CDR3 DNA reads as TGTGCCAGCAGCTTACGCAGGTCAACTAATGAAAAACTGTTTTTT.

This chain uses TRBV18 with TRBJ1-5; D unresolved. The CDR3 extends over 12 amino acids. Trimming cost V 2 bases and J 3 bases, with 2 bases left between them. The germline V gene has CDR1 KGHSH and CDR2 LQKENI. The DNA of the CDR3 is TGTGCCAGCTCACCATCCAATCAGCCCCAGCATTTT. Its protein product is CASSPSNQPQHF.

The chain combines TRBV6-5 with TRBJ1-5; TRBD1 agrees at 7 bases. J was trimmed by 4 bases and V by 6 bases; bases with no gene match: 9. The CDR3 covers 15 residues. Germline-derived CDR1 and CDR2 are MNHEY and SVGAGI. DNA for the CDR3: TGTGCCAGCAGCCGTACGACAGGGCCGAATCAGCCCCAGCATTTT. Its protein product is CASSRTTGPNQPQHF.